The entry below describes one T cell receptor beta chain. The antigen this receptor binds is unknown. Base qualities were left out, and no much larger clone turns up one base away. These data are taken from a study of blood T cells in healthy people across ages (dated by TCRdb to the mid-2010s). Background for the entire study: In model experiments, roughly one uniquely barcoded TCR beta cDNA molecule per two T cells was captured by template switching. Using deep sequencing normalized with unique cDNA molecular identifiers, the study measured how TCR beta repertoire diversity changes with age. The donors were split into four age groups: young (average 16 years), middle-aged (39), aged (roughly 68) and long-lived (over 75). To avoid experimental bias, donors of different ages were randomly spread across the sequencing lanes. For two donors (one aged 18 to 30 and one aged 80 or older), the study analyzed two additional independent replicas of 1 million unique cDNA reads from the same blood draw.

What the study reported, not specific to this receptor: The percentage of naive T cells measured by flow cytometry correlated strongly with observed TCR beta diversity. Because profiling used bulk unsorted PBMCs, naive and antigen-experienced compartments could not be compared conclusively. The long-lived group showed more naive CD4+ T cells, fewer expanded clones and increased TCR diversity than the aged group, suggesting age selection. Donor CMV infection status was unknown, potentially confounding age-related changes in expanded clonotypes. Observed TCR beta diversity per million T cells fell roughly linearly with age, and a significant reduction was already apparent by age approximately 41. Estimates of total diversity based on one million sequenced T cells were considered lower bounds and underestimates.

Systemically healthy Caucasian individuals from Russia, 35 to 40 in total and aged roughly 6 to 90 years, were included as donors. Approximately 9.3 milliliters of peripheral blood were drawn from each donor into EDTA-treated Vacutainer tubes. Ficoll-Paque density-gradient centrifugation was used to isolate PBMCs, with at least 6 million per sample. Total RNA, at least 6 micrograms per sample, was extracted from PBMCs with Trizol reagent. Naive CD45RAhigh/CD27high T cell percentages were measured by flow cytometry on a PBMC aliquot from every donor. Its CDR3 holds 13 amino acids, cysteine through phenylalanine. Only CDR3 DNA remains: 39 bases, in frame from the first base. V loses 2 bases of germline sequence and J loses 5 bases, and the interval between the two ends is 12 bases. CDR1 and CDR2, looked up from the germline V gene, are SQVTM and ANQGSEA. Libraries were made using 5' RACE. Reads for this sample came from an Illumina HiSeq 2500. A second PCR of 7 to 11 cycles was performed with a sample-barcoded 5' primer and a J-beta primer mix. Each TCR beta cDNA molecule received a unique molecular identifier from a template-switch 5' adaptor carrying 12 random nucleotides. Each sample yielded at least 3 million CDR3-containing paired-end reads. First-strand cDNA synthesis was performed from all RNA using the Mint cDNA synthesis kit, with priming by a TRBC-specific oligonucleotide. After uracil-DNA glycosylase treatment, a first 18-cycle PCR used universal primers M1SS and BC2_uni_R on all cDNA. In the source study's methods: Normalization of each sample was performed by random selection of 1 million high-quality reads, each carrying a distinct molecular identifier. Instead of being binned into consensus sequences, reads that shared molecular identifiers were thrown out. MiTCR, set to a Q25 quality threshold and the strictest error-elimination algorithm, was used for CDR3 identification, clonotype clustering and error correction. Lower-bound total TCR beta diversity was estimated with a nonparametric unseen species model using Euler transformation. TCRdb trimmed the raw reads at Q25, called clones with MiXCR and kept productive beta chains. Duplicate CDR3 protein sequences are folded into a single record with the most common DNA and genes. These V and J calls are TCRdb output, not the study's own analysis. The sample table contains 1.6 million or so distinct CDR3 sequences; only one count was recorded for around 36% of them. 11% of the sample is taken by the ten largest.

Sequencing was performed on blood. Recombination joined TRBV29-1 with TRBJ1-2; a weak D assignment points to TRBD1 (5 bases agree). The TCR originated in a woman in her twenties or thirties in good health. CDR3 loop: CSVEPGAGYGYTF. The DNA sequence follows: TGCAGCGTTGAACCTGGGGCCGGGTATGGCTACACCTTC.